This TCR beta chain emerged from a study of T cells in Graves' hyperthyroidism and ophthalmopathy. Study results and caveats: Median prediction lead before ophthalmopathy onset was around 6.9 months with the model. In blood, most of the thyroid clonotypes expanded above 0.001 were also present.

RNA transcripts gave rise to amplified TCR beta CDR3 regions. In the first-round RT-PCR of the TCR CDR3, the HTBI primer set was used. TCRdb reanalysed the multiplex PCR reads using MiXCR and keeps one entry per CDR3 protein. The sample has 250,000 to 400,000 distinct CDR3 sequences; roughly an eighth are singletons. With 2 bases removed from V and 8 bases from J, the gap between germline ends came to 12 bases. The V gene's germline CDR1 is MNHEY and CDR2 SVGAGI. The CDR3 contains 13 residues. For this clonotype: Its target is not known.

Material for sequencing was blood. This receptor was taken from a woman in her 40s with Graves' ophthalmopathy. V usage is TRBV6-5 and J usage is TRBJ1-2; the D gene is possibly TRBD1 (5 bases). The CDR3 spells CASSYRTPGGYTF. CDR3 nucleotide sequence: TGTGCCAGCAGTTACCGGACACCCGGGGGCTACACCTTC.